The clone carrying this T cell receptor (beta chain) was counted ten times or more. Its antigen is not identified. TCRdb processed the 5' RACE reads anew with MiXCR; each CDR3 protein has one entry. The data contain approximately 150,000 distinct CDR3 sequences, approximately 4% of them singletons. There are 16 residues in the CDR3. Unmatched junction bases numbered 7, after V lost 7 bases and J lost 3 bases. The sample belongs to a study of identical twins. Study outcomes and limitations: Beta out-of-frame sequences showed weaker excess twin sharing.

This sequence originates from a man younger than 35 in good health. The material sequenced was memory T cells sorted from blood. The rearrangement links TRBV12-3 or TRBV12-4 to TRBJ2-6, with 9 bases identical to TRBD1. The CDR3 here is CASTTQGALGANVLTF. Written as DNA, the CDR3 is TGTGCCAGCACGACACAGGGGGCGCTTGGGGCCAACGTCCTGACTTTC.